This T cell receptor (beta chain) was profiled in a study of cytomegalovirus exposure and HLA in healthy donors (dated by TCRdb to 2015 to 2018). General notes on the study: In an earlier analysis of some 610 of the donors, approximately 260 Gb of sequence data and some 120 million unique TCR beta sequences from about 190 million T cells were reported. To study patterns of TCR occurrence, a later analysis re-analyzed previously published TCR beta repertoires from around 660 donors and added high-resolution HLA genotyping. Four or five DR-DQ haplotypes were handled as single units for association and clustering, since linkage in the cohort was strong. The study aimed to test whether signatures of past pathogen exposure could be identified by cataloging public T cell receptors. In a later genetic analysis, genome-wide SNP genotypes for about 60% of the 666 donors were used, and that subset was treated as a discovery cohort. Alongside the repertoire data, information on donor age, sex, ethnicity and CMV serostatus was compiled. All discovery cohort repertoires had been generated using a single sequencing platform. Typing coverage varied by locus: roughly 629-630 donors for A, B, C, DRB1 and DQB1; roughly 520 for DQA1; more than 600 for DPA1; approximately 470 for DPB1. The T cell repertoires of several hundred subjects were profiled by immunosequencing and related to cytomegalovirus serostatus. An early release covering roughly 580 HLA-typed donors comprised approximately 290 gigabases of sequencing data and some 79 million unique TCR sequences. HLA typing included class I and class II loci at four-digit resolution. Along with the approximately 650-subject first cohort, a separate validation cohort of about 110 different subjects was used. Among the 398 genotyped donors, under 90% belonged to the genetic ancestry cluster associated with self-reported Caucasian donors. The study combined high-throughput TCR immunosequencing, statistical association of individual TCRs with disease status, and machine learning to predict cytomegalovirus infection status. To decide whether each TCR beta V gene segment behaved as functional or pseudogenic, an earlier analysis of some 570 of the donors relied on high-throughput TCR beta sequencing. On average, roughly 200,000 unique TCR beta nucleotide sequences were sequenced per donor among roughly 430 genotyped donors of the cohort, with roughly a sixth of those sequences being non-productive. In the later analysis, no new phenotypic data were used to find candidate immune exposures; instead, reliance was placed on TCR beta sequences and their occurrence across donors.

The cohort consisted of approximately 690 healthy bone marrow donors. Cohort members were all nominally healthy when sampled, although unrecorded immune exposures were likely present. The donor was CMV seropositive and was included in the group of 250 to 300 seropositive cohort members. A peripheral blood sample was provided by each donor, and peripheral blood mononuclear cells were used for TCR beta sequencing. Genomic DNA extraction from the blood cell samples was performed with the Qiagen DNeasy Blood Extraction Kit. What the authors observed across the whole study: The classifier was reported to diagnose cytomegalovirus status with high specificity and sensitivity in both the original and validation cohorts. In a later analysis, TCR association rates were found to vary across HLA loci, with the most associated TCRs seen for DRB1 alleles and the fewest for HLA-C alleles. A later analysis found that most CMV-associated TCR beta chains appeared HLA-restricted, with HLA associations seemingly driven largely by CMV exposure. While some public TCRs were present in many individuals, most TCR sequences turned up only very rarely across donors. The authors suggested that the approach could potentially be extended to other disease states and immunological phenotypes. In an earlier analysis of some 500 of the donors, most TCR beta V segments were observed in productive rearrangements about 90% or about 30% of the time, broadly matching IMGT annotations. Correlated functional status among segregating V segments might be attributable to linkage disequilibrium, but an unknown experimental factor could not be ruled out. This cohort had only TCR beta chains sequenced, and the lack of alpha or paired-chain data limited which features could be detected. Compared with the roughly 710-donor mean, donors in an Asian-associated ancestry cluster had fewer N-insertions in productive TCRs, according to a later genetic analysis. A further reported finding was that TCR beta sequences accurately predicted the HLA-A and HLA-B alleles for most subjects in the first cohort. The sequencing pipeline was judged likely to have produced a cluster of highly shared sequence variants as a technical artifact. In a later analysis, HLA-associated TCR beta chains showed more clonal expansion and lower generation probabilities than non-associated chains that were equally common. In a later analysis, around 17,000 TCR beta sequences were associated with specific HLA alleles at a false discovery rate of 0.05. Several of the top co-occurrence clusters appeared to be linked to parvovirus B19, influenza, CMV and Epstein-Barr virus, according to a later analysis. Because counts were too low, roughly 17 rarely observed V segments, including chromosome 9 orphons, were left out of the earlier analysis of several hundred of the donors. V-gene and J-gene trimming of TCR beta chains was associated with a missense DCLRE1C variant in a later genetic analysis, and the association was replicated in an independent cohort. HLA typing was unavailable for some donors at each locus, so association tests used only the typed subset. Sequencing depth was assumed to be roughly uniform across donors in the presence/absence analyses, though that assumption may not hold. For the cohort, immune exposure information was limited to CMV serostatus. A few of the identified cytomegalovirus-associated TCR beta chains were confirmed in vitro to be specific for cytomegalovirus antigens. The 87-base-pair reads could not distinguish some IMGT-functional V segments, including TRBV6-2 and TRBV6-3, so those segments were excluded. Strong co-occurrence of HLA alleles, especially DR and DQ, made assigning TCR associations to individual alleles difficult. The study listed 170 or so TCR beta chains as associated with cytomegalovirus.

Trimming takes 5 bases from V and 5 bases from J, and the germline ends sit 8 bases apart. For CDR1 and CDR2, the germline V gene lists SGHTA and FQGNSA. Including cysteine and phenylalanine, the CDR3 has 12 amino acids. Here the CDR3 DNA is all that survives: 36 bases in frame from base 1. The library was produced with the immunoSEQ multiplex PCR assay. For the multiplex PCR, a mixture combining 60 forward primers for TCR Vbeta segments and 13 reverse primers for TCR Jbeta segments was used. The CDR3 region of rearranged TCR beta genes was amplified from genomic DNA by a multiplex PCR assay. The amplified TCR beta libraries were sequenced on the Illumina HiSeq System as 87-base-pair reads. As for how the authors treated the data: A later analysis counted about 80 million unique TCR beta chains across the 550 to 750 repertoires, and roughly 10 million of these chains were shared by at least two donors. To remove PCR and sequencing errors, raw reads were error-corrected and collapsed into unique sequences using a nearest-neighbor algorithm that merged closely related sequences. To assign V, D and J gene segments, CDR3 sequences were aligned to IMGT reference sequences. Each retained sequence needed at least a six-nucleotide match to both a V gene segment and a J gene segment. A rearrangement was called productive if the CDR3 had no stop codons and remained in frame with V and J, and every other rearrangement was called non-productive. CDR3 was defined according to IMGT convention as the region running from the second conserved V-encoded cysteine to the conserved J-encoded phenylalanine. The earlier analysis of 550 to 650 of the donors excluded any sequence lacking an unambiguous match to a single V gene segment. In an earlier analysis of several hundred of the donors, V segments were called functional above 56.7% productive rearrangements and were called segregating when the between-donor standard deviation exceeded 5%. To diagnose cytomegalovirus status from the catalog of TCR beta chain sequences, a statistical classification framework was built. A later analysis assigned V and J genes by comparing TCR nucleotide sequences with IMGT/GENE-DB human TR gene sequences. Using the TCRdist pipeline, a later analysis assigned CDR3 sequences along with most-parsimonious VDJ recombination scenarios. A later analysis defined each TCR beta chain by its CDR3 amino acid sequence plus V-gene family, and excluded reads lacking a unique V-gene family. In a later analysis, 450 to 600 highly shared, low-generation-probability nucleotide sequences were removed to address suspected cross-contamination and a sequencing artifact. A later analysis calculated a clonal expansion index for each public chain from normalized within-repertoire ranks of inferred template counts. In a later analysis, generation probabilities were computed with a VDJ recombination model fitted to out-of-frame rearrangements, and the resulting probabilities were checked against IGoR. In a later analysis, hypergeometric tests were used to score TCR-TCR, TCR-HLA and TCR-CMV co-occurrence, with a repertoire-size bias correction applied to TCR pairs. False discovery rates were estimated in a later analysis by permuting HLA or CMV assignments 20 times. In a later analysis, co-occurring TCRs were grouped with DBSCAN, and TCRdist sequence similarity was added when clustering was performed within HLA-allele-positive subsets. Repertoires with fewer than 30,000 or more than 120,000 public chains, plus five repertoires with anomalous nucleotide sharing, were excluded from co-occurrence clustering. This immuneACCESS table, as held by TCRdb, lists in-frame sequences with V and J called but not all clones. Of the missing ones, under half trace to an unresolved V gene in checked studies; the others have no known cause. D and trimming were read from the DNA, whereas the V and J calls and clone size are those reported in that table. This sample comprises over 55,000 clones, 75% to 90% of them detected only once. Clones ranked in the top ten supply around an eighth of the sample.

Concerning this clone: The target of this receptor is not known. Nothing much larger sits one base from this clone, and base qualities are not available.

What was sequenced was PBMCs. This receptor was obtained from a woman in her 30s in good health and CMV-seropositive. Recombination joined TRBV7-2 with TRBJ2-3; a tentative D call is TRBD2 (6 bases match). The DNA sequence is TGTGCCAGCAGCGTGACTAGAGATACGCAGTATTTT. It translates as CASSVTRDTQYF. The variable domain in full, with residues beyond the CDR3 obtained from the reference TRBV7-2 and TRBJ2-3 genes, is GAGVSQSPSNKVTEKGKDVELRCDPISGHTALYWYRQSLGQGLEFLIYFQGNSAPDKSGLPSDRFSAERTGGSVSTLTIQRTQQEDSAVYLCASSVTRDTQYFGPGTRLTVL.